This T cell receptor beta chain originates from a study of CD8+CD57+ T cells in acquired aplastic anemia. This clonotype was seen more than once but under ten times. The CDR3 covers 13 residues. The V and J ends lost 2 bases and 7 bases respectively, with 9 bases between them. CDR1 is SEHNR and CDR2 is FQNEAQ in the germline V gene (reference sequence). It was genomic DNA that served as the template for profiling TCR beta VDJ and CDR3. TCRdb called the reads again in MiXCR, with one record for every CDR3 protein. The sample consists of over 150,000 distinct CDR3 sequences, around 45% of them appearing once.

The clonotype comes from a human donor in good health. The sequenced sample was sorted CD4+, CD8+, or CD8+CD57+ T cells (not recorded which) from PBMCs. The chain employs TRBV7-9 and TRBJ1-5; D uncertain. CDR3 in amino acids: CASSLRKGQPQHF. In DNA form, the CDR3 reads TGTGCCAGCAGCTTAAGAAAGGGCCAGCCCCAGCATTTT.